One and the same sample provided the 19 T cell receptor beta chains below, sequenced in a study of a mutant IDH1 vaccine in newly diagnosed glioma. These receptors' targets are unknown. Only in-frame clones appear in the TCRdb table, and some are missing; sequencing was by immunoSEQ multiplex PCR. The table lists some 120,000 clones, over 75% of them singletons, with approximately 5% in the top ten. Documented time point: week 11, during vaccination. Vaccination comprised doses that each held 300 ug of mutant IDH1 20-mer peptide, plus topical imiquimod. The sample consisted of PBMCs, taken from a glioma patient whose treatment included an IDH1 peptide vaccine. Receptors originate from a man aged 40-49 years with glioma.

With regard to this clone: Other nucleotide sequences in the sample specify the same CDR3. The chain uses TRBV7-6 and TRBJ1-1, with 9 bases that match TRBD1. Germline CDR1 is SGHVS and CDR2 is FNYEAQ. CDR3 size: 14 residues. J lost 1 base, V lost 5 bases, and 2 bases had no gene match. As DNA, the CDR3 is TGTGCCAGCAGCCTGGGACAGGGGAACACTGAAGCTTTCTTT. Residues: CASSLGQGNTEAFF.

The V gene is TRBV7-9, the J gene TRBJ2-7, with TRBD1 matching over 7 bases. This CDR3 region has 13 residues. Germline assignment: CDR1 SEHNR and CDR2 FQNEAQ (reference sequence). V gave up 4 bases and J gave up 3 bases; unmatched junction bases: 3. CDR3 sequence: CASSWGQNYEQYF. The CDR3 coding sequence is TGTGCCAGCAGCTGGGGACAGAACTACGAGCAGTACTTC.

The V call is TRBV6-1, the J call TRBJ2-7; D may match TRBD1 or TRBD2 (5 bases each). V was clipped by 7 bases and J by 3 bases, with 13 bases between them. Germline assignment: CDR1 MNHNS and CDR2 SASEGT. This CDR3 contains 13 residues. The CDR3 loop reads CASTRGRFYEQYF. CDR3 DNA sequence: TGTGCCAGCACGAGGGGCCGATTCTACGAGCAGTACTTC.

This clone was picked up one time. The chain employs TRBV5-6 and TRBJ2-3; D not resolved. This CDR3 region has 15 residues. Germline-derived CDR1 and CDR2 are SGHDT and YYEEEE. V gave up 0 bases and J gave up 0 bases, with 8 bases separating them. The CDR3 DNA is TGTGCCAGCAGCTTGGAGAGGCGGAGCACAGATACGCAGTATTTT. Its protein is CASSLERRSTDTQYF.

The V call is TRBV7-8, the J call TRBJ2-2, with D possibly being TRBD1 (6 bases). The germline V gene encodes CDR1 SGHVS and CDR2 FQNEAQ. This CDR3 is 15 amino acids long. Trimming left V 5 bases short and J 0 bases short, with 10 bases between. The CDR3 loop is CASSLRTANTGELFF. The CDR3 region has the DNA TGTGCCAGCAGCCTCCGGACAGCGAACACCGGGGAGCTGTTTTTT.

The chain employs TRBV4-3 and TRBJ1-5; D is possibly TRBD1 (5 bases). V lost 2 bases and J lost 6, with 14 bases in between. This CDR3 comprises 15 residues. Germline CDR1 is LGHNA and CDR2 is YSLEER. CDR3 nucleotide sequence: TGCGCCAGCAGCCAATCCCTTGGGACGGTTCAGCCCCAGCATTTT. Translated: CASSQSLGTVQPQHF.

This chain links TRBV30 with TRBJ2-1; D might be TRBD1 (5 bases). Looked up from germline, CDR1 is GTSNPN and CDR2 is SVGIG (reference sequence). The CDR3 extends over 13 amino acids. Trimming stripped 4 bases from V and 3 bases from J, with 10 bases between. The CDR3 loop is CAWKAGIYNEQFF. The CDR3 region has the DNA TGTGCCTGGAAGGCAGGGATCTACAATGAGCAGTTCTTC.

The chain uses TRBV7-2 and TRBJ1-2, with 8 bases fitting TRBD1. Germline V lookup: CDR1 SGHTA, CDR2 FQGNSA. J gave up 2 bases and V 5 bases, and 7 bases lay outside the gene matches. The CDR3 has 15 amino acids. CDR3 DNA: TGTGCCAGCAGCCAAGGACAGGGTAGGAACTATGGCTACACCTTC. As protein: CASSQGQGRNYGYTF.

The CDR3 DNA is TGTGCCAGCAGCTTACAGCCGGGGGAGGAGGCGCAGTATTTT. It translates to CASSLQPGEEAQYF. The rearrangement links TRBV7-9 to TRBJ2-3, with a tentative D call TRBD2 (6 bases). Trimming removed 2 bases at V and 10 bases at J, with 16 bases between. This CDR3 comprises 14 residues. Germline lookup yields CDR1 SEHNR and CDR2 FQNEAQ (reference sequence).

The J gene is TRBJ1-2, the V gene TRBV28; 8 bases line up with TRBD1. CDR1 MDHEN and CDR2 SYDVKM come from the germline V gene. The CDR3 covers 16 residues. J gave up 3 bases and V 5 bases, and 11 bases lay outside the gene matches. The CDR3 DNA is TGTGCCAGCAGTCTGGTCCAGGGGGCTGATTACTATGGCTACACCTTC. Protein: CASSLVQGADYYGYTF.

The chain is built from TRBV6-5 and TRBJ2-3; D is possibly TRBD2 (5 bases). CDR3 size: 14 residues. Per germline, CDR1 MNHEY and CDR2 SVGAGI. Trimming removed 7 bases from V and 5 bases from J, with 16 bases in between. The CDR3 here is CASTRSRGVDTQYF. The DNA of the CDR3 is TGTGCCAGCACCCGGTCCCGGGGTGTAGATACGCAGTATTTT.

The genes are TRBV27 and TRBJ2-7; TRBD1 aligns across 7 bases. The V and J ends lost 2 bases and 6 bases, in that order; junction bases with no gene match: 10. The germline V gene has CDR1 MNHEY and CDR2 SMNVEV (reference sequence). The CDR3 covers 15 residues. CDR3 amino acids: CASSLRGPGRSEQYF. CDR3 in DNA: TGTGCCAGCAGTTTAAGGGGGCCAGGGCGCTCCGAGCAGTACTTC.

The rearrangement joins TRBV7-3 to TRBJ2-3, with TRBD1 as a possible D gene (7 bases). Per germline, CDR1 SGHTA and CDR2 FQGTGA. Trimming left V 2 bases short and J 7 bases short, with 22 bases between. The CDR3 spans 17 residues. CDR3 in DNA: TGTGCCAGCAGCTTAGGCCCCTGGGGGGACAGCCATAATACGCAGTATTTT. Its translation: CASSLGPWGDSHNTQYF. The entire variable domain, with the rest obtained from reference TRBV7-3 and TRBJ2-3, is as follows: GAGVSQTPSNKVTEKGKYVELRCDPISGHTALYWYRQSLGQGPEFLIYFQGTGAADDSGLPNDRFFAVRPEGSVSTLKIQRTERGDSAVYLCASSLGPWGDSHNTQYFGPGTRLTVL.

The chain uses TRBV9 and TRBJ2-5; D unresolved. This CDR3 spans 15 amino acids. The ends were cut back, 0 bases at V and 2 bases at J, with 11 bases in the middle. Germline loops: CDR1 SGDLS, CDR2 YYNGEE. The CDR3 sequence is CASSVGLGLQETQYF. DNA for the CDR3: TGTGCCAGCAGCGTAGGATTGGGCTTACAAGAGACCCAGTACTTC. Full variable domain (rest looked up from reference TRBV9 and TRBJ2-5): DSGVTQTPKHLITATGQRVTLRCSPRSGDLSVYWYQQSLDQGLQFLIQYYNGEERAKGNILERFSAQQFPDLHSELNLSSLELGDSALYFCASSVGLGLQETQYFGPGTRLLVL.

This chain links TRBV15 with TRBJ1-1; TRBD1 matches 8 bases. CDR3 size: 17 residues. CDR1 and CDR2 (germline): LNHNV, YYDKDF (reference sequence). Trimming took 1 base from V and 0 from J; bases not matched to a gene: 7. Here the CDR3 reads CATSRVGTGELNTEAFF. The DNA for the CDR3 is TGTGCCACCAGCAGAGTGGGGACAGGCGAACTGAACACTGAAGCTTTCTTT.

The chain links TRBV5-4 to TRBJ2-5; D not certain. Trimming cost V 2 bases and J 4 bases, with 9 bases left between them. The CDR3 has 13 residues. Germline-derived CDR1 and CDR2 are SGHNT and YYREEE (reference sequence). The CDR3 nucleotides are TGTGCCAGCAGCTTAATCCAGGTAGAGACCCAGTACTTC. This gives the protein CASSLIQVETQYF.

V and J are TRBV5-6 and TRBJ1-1; D unresolved. The CDR3 sequence is 14 residues long. Trimming shortened V by 2 bases and J by 5 bases, and 13 bases separated the two germline ends. CDR1 is SGHDT, CDR2 YYEEEE, per germline. CDR3 sequence (DNA): TGTGCCAGCAGCTTCTACCTGGACGGGACTGAAGCTTTCTTT. Translated: CASSFYLDGTEAFF. The full variable domain, with the rest looked up from reference TRBV5-6 and TRBJ1-1, is DAGVTQSPTHLIKTRGQQVTLRCSPKSGHDTVSWYQQALGQGPQFIFQYYEEEERQRGNFPDRFSGHQFPNYSSELNVNALLLGDSALYLCASSFYLDGTEAFFGQGTRLTVV.

This clone has only one observation. The sample carries other DNA sequences with the same CDR3. The chain is built from TRBV5-1 and TRBJ1-1, with TRBD1 matching over 7 bases. The length of the CDR3 is 14 residues. The J segment lost 0 bases and the V segment lost 4 bases, leaving 3 bases of the junction unmatched. Germline CDR1 and CDR2: SGHRS and YFSETQ. Here the CDR3 DNA reads TGCGCCAGCAGCCCCGACAGGGTGAACACTGAAGCTTTCTTT. This codes for CASSPDRVNTEAFF.

The table lists this clone with many counts. V is TRBV7-2 and J is TRBJ2-7, with D possibly matching TRBD2 (6 bases). From germline, CDR1 is SGHTA and CDR2 FQGNSA. The V and J ends lost 5 bases and 4 bases respectively, with 9 bases between them. CDR3 length: 12 residues. In DNA form, the CDR3 reads TGTGCCAGCAGCAGGGACTTGTACGAGCAGTACTTC. Protein sequence: CASSRDLYEQYF.